These 27 T cell receptor beta chains were sequenced from one sample in a study of shared clonotypes between healthy human individuals. Sequenced by immunoSEQ multiplex PCR; TCRdb stores in-frame clones only, minus some. The top ten hold 30% to 40% of the sample, which has around 690,000 clones, roughly 88% seen once. Sequenced: memory CD8+ T cells from PBMCs. Subset in this sample: CD45RO+ cells pooled with CCR7-negative TemRA cells. The receptors derive from a man younger than 30 in good health. Some clones in this sample may be carry-over from other donors' samples.

This clone was counted at least ten times. This same CDR3 is encoded by further DNA sequences in the sample. The chain links TRBV19 to TRBJ2-7; 8 nucleotides line up with TRBD1. The CDR3 has 13 residues. Germline lookup yields CDR1 LNHDA and CDR2 SQIVND (reference sequence). With V trimmed by 10 bases and J by 1 base, 6 bases remained unmatched. CDR3 in amino acids: CATSDRVSYEQYF. DNA of the CDR3: TGTGCCACCTCGGACAGGGTGTCCTACGAGCAGTACTTC. The full variable domain, its missing parts supplied by reference TRBV19 and TRBJ2-7, is DGGITQSPKYLFRKEGQNVTLSCEQNLNHDAMYWYRQDPGQGLRLIYYSQIVNDFQKGDIAEGYSVSREKKESFPLTVTSAQKNPTAFYLCATSDRVSYEQYFGPGTRLTVT.

This clone was seen a single time. This chain links TRBV13 with TRBJ2-3; tentatively, D is TRBD1 (5 bases). V lost 5 bases to trimming and J lost 1 base, with 10 bases between them. Germline CDR1 reads PRHDT; CDR2 reads FYEKMQ (reference sequence). The CDR3 loop spans 14 amino acids. This CDR3 is CASSKEGGTDTQYF. The CDR3 DNA reads as TGTGCCAGCAGCAAGGAAGGGGGCACAGATACGCAGTATTTT.

The genes are TRBV9 and TRBJ2-2, with D possibly matching TRBD1 (6 bases). Deletions cut 5 bases from V and 0 bases from J, with 11 bases between. Germline V gene data show CDR1 as SGDLS and CDR2 as YYNGEE. The CDR3 contains 15 residues. Written as DNA, the CDR3 is TGTGCCAGCAGTACCCGGACAGCGAACACCGGGGAGCTGTTTTTT. Amino acids: CASSTRTANTGELFF.

This sequence joins TRBV7-6 and TRBJ2-7, with TRBD2 matching 7 bases. The CDR3 has 13 amino acids. The V segment lost 5 bases and the J segment 5 bases; nucleotides outside the gene matches: 6. CDR1 is SGHVS and CDR2 is FNYEAQ in the germline V gene. This chain's CDR3 is CASSPERGHEQYF. The DNA of the CDR3 is TGTGCCAGCAGCCCGGAGCGGGGCCACGAGCAGTACTTC.

The chain is built from TRBV5-8 and TRBJ1-2, with D maybe TRBD1 (5 bases). The length of the CDR3 is 15 residues. The V end lost 0 bases, the J end lost 1 base, and 10 bases lay between the germline ends. Germline V gene sequence: CDR1 SGHTS, CDR2 YDEGEE. In nucleotides, the CDR3 is TGTGCCAGCAGCTTGGGACAGCAACTTAACTATGGCTACACCTTC. This gives the protein CASSLGQQLNYGYTF.

This rearrangement joins TRBV6-5 to TRBJ2-1, with TRBD2 matching 10 bases. This CDR3 region has 14 residues. Trimming at V came to 0 bases and at J to 7 bases, leaving 0 bases not matched to a gene. Germline lookup yields CDR1 MNHEY and CDR2 SVGAGI. This CDR3 is CASSYSTSGNEQFF. As DNA, the CDR3 is TGTGCCAGCAGTTACTCGACTAGCGGGAATGAGCAGTTCTTC.

The gene calls are TRBV23-1 and TRBJ2-3; possibly TRBD1 for D (6 bases). TRBV23-1 is annotated as an ORF whose role is uncertain. V was shortened by 6 bases and J by 0 bases, with 10 bases between the two germline ends. The CDR3 contains 14 residues. The CDR3 DNA is TGCGCCAGCAGACCGGACAGAAGCACAGATACGCAGTATTTT. Encoded protein: CASRPDRSTDTQYF.

This chain connects TRBV30 to TRBJ1-1, with 7 positions matching TRBD1. V lost 1 base and J lost 3; bases outside the gene matches: 5. CDR1 GTSNPN and CDR2 SVGIG come from the germline V gene (reference sequence). The CDR3 has 14 amino acids. The CDR3 reads CAWSAGTDDTEAFF. CDR3 nucleotides: TGTGCCTGGAGTGCAGGGACAGACGACACTGAAGCTTTCTTT.

As regards this clone: Other DNA sequences in this specimen translate into the identical CDR3. The chain joins TRBV28 to TRBJ2-7; D may match TRBD1 or TRBD2 (5 bases each). The CDR3 is 14 residues long. V lost 3 bases and J lost 0, with 9 bases in between. CDR1 and CDR2 from the germline V gene are MDHEN and SYDVKM. CDR3 in DNA: TGTGCCAGCAGTTTGGGGACGGTCTCCTACGAGCAGTACTTC. It codes for CASSLGTVSYEQYF.

This clone was observed a few times. Written as DNA, the CDR3 is TGTGCCAGCAGCCCGGGACAGGGGGTGGTAGGAGAAAAACTGTTTTTT. This encodes CASSPGQGVVGEKLFF. The chain has TRBV7-9 and TRBJ1-4, with 11 bases lining up with TRBD1. After removal of 5 bases from V and 8 bases from J, the junction contained 10 bases not matched to a gene. The CDR3 runs 16 residues. Germline V gives CDR1 SEHNR, CDR2 FQNEAQ (reference sequence).

The chain carries TRBV9 and TRBJ1-1; 8 nucleotides match TRBD1. Germline CDR1 reads SGDLS; CDR2 reads YYNGEE. With 2 bases clipped from V and 6 bases from J, the junction kept 3 bases outside the gene matches. The CDR3 consists of 13 residues. The CDR3 nucleotides are TGTGCCAGCAGCGTTGGACAGGGCTCTGAAGCTTTCTTT. Its protein product is CASSVGQGSEAFF.

The J gene is TRBJ1-2, the V gene TRBV6-5; D ambiguous. CDR3 size: 11 residues. V lost 6 bases, J lost 5 bases, and 7 bases lay in between. Germline V gene lookup returns CDR1 MNHEY and CDR2 SVGAGI. CDR3 sequence reads: CASRTPYGYTF. CDR3 nucleotide sequence: TGTGCCAGCAGGACTCCTTATGGCTACACCTTC.

V and J are TRBV7-9 and TRBJ1-1; the D is unclear. CDR1 is SEHNR, CDR2 FQNEAQ, per germline (reference sequence). The CDR3 spans 12 residues. With 2 bases removed from V and 4 bases from J, the gap between germline ends came to 5 bases. CDR3 sequence (DNA): TGTGCCAGCAGCTTAATGACCACTGAAGCTTTCTTT. It encodes CASSLMTTEAFF.

The V and J genes are TRBV23-1 and TRBJ2-7; no definite D call. TRBV23-1 qualifies as an ORF whose function is uncertain. V was cut by 2 bases and J by 2 bases, with 7 bases left in between. There are 13 residues in the CDR3. In DNA, the CDR3 is TGCGCCAGCAGTCAAACCCCCGCCTACGAGCAGTACTTC. Amino acid sequence: CASSQTPAYEQYF.

The V and J genes are TRBV11-2 and TRBJ2-1; 8 bases align to TRBD1. Per the germline V gene, CDR1 is SGHAT and CDR2 is FQNNGV. The length of the CDR3 is 15 residues. After removal of 5 bases from V and 4 bases from J, the junction contained 7 bases not matched to a gene. The CDR3 region is CASSRDRGGYNEQFF. CDR3 nucleotide sequence: TGTGCCAGCAGCCGTGACAGGGGTGGGTACAATGAGCAGTTCTTC.

This clone came up once. The chain carries TRBV19 and TRBJ2-7; 15 positions match TRBD2. CDR1 is LNHDA and CDR2 is SQIVND in the germline V gene (reference sequence). With 7 bases clipped from V and 0 bases from J, the junction kept 7 bases outside the gene matches. The CDR3 totals 17 residues. The CDR3 protein is CASTSGLAGGGSYEQYF. The CDR3 DNA reads TGTGCCAGTACCTCGGGACTAGCGGGAGGAGGCTCCTACGAGCAGTACTTC.

V is TRBV5-6 and J is TRBJ2-1; 10 bases fit TRBD1. Per germline, CDR1 SGHDT and CDR2 YYEEEE. The CDR3 sequence is 13 residues long. V trimming: 3 bases; J trimming: 8 bases; junction bases outside the gene matches: 2. CDR3 in DNA: TGTGCCAGCAGCTGGGACAGGGGCCATGAGCAGTTCTTC. It is translated as CASSWDRGHEQFF.

This sequence joins TRBV7-9 and TRBJ1-1, with D perhaps TRBD1 (5 bases). Germline V gene lookup returns CDR1 SEHNR and CDR2 FQNEAQ (reference sequence). The CDR3 has 14 residues. V was pared by 2 bases and J by 7 bases, with 14 bases between. The CDR3 protein is CASSLIRDGVEAFF. The DNA of the CDR3 is TGTGCCAGCAGCTTAATCCGGGACGGAGTTGAAGCTTTCTTT. The full variable domain, completed using reference TRBV7-9 and TRBJ1-1, is DTGVSQNPRHKITKRGQNVTFRCDPISEHNRLYWYRQTLGQGPEFLTYFQNEAQLEKSRLLSDRFSAERPKGSFSTLEIQRTEQGDSAMYLCASSLIRDGVEAFFGQGTRLTVV.

The V call is TRBV27, the J call TRBJ2-7, with D perhaps matching TRBD1 (5 bases). This CDR3 is 14 amino acids long. V was clipped by 5 bases and J by 1 base, with 12 bases between them. Looked up from germline, CDR1 is MNHEY and CDR2 is SMNVEV (reference sequence). The chain's CDR3 is CASSQGVGSYEQYF. CDR3 bases: TGTGCCAGCAGTCAGGGTGTCGGGTCCTACGAGCAGTACTTC.

The sample holds one count of this clone. The chain links TRBV18 to TRBJ1-2; perhaps TRBD1 as D (5 bases). V was trimmed by 5 bases and J by 5 bases, leaving 12 bases between them. The CDR3 has 13 residues. Per the germline V gene, CDR1 is KGHSH and CDR2 is LQKENI. This CDR3 is CASSTGPEYGYTF. Written as DNA, the CDR3 is TGTGCCAGCTCAACGGGGCCAGAATATGGCTACACCTTC.

The chain has TRBV6-6 and TRBJ1-2; TRBD1 aligns across 7 bases. Per the germline V gene, CDR1 is MNHNY and CDR2 is SVGAGI (reference sequence). V was clipped by 5 bases and J by 3 bases; unmatched bases: 12. The CDR3 is 16 residues long. DNA for the CDR3: TGTGCCAGCAGTAAAACCCCAACAGGGGACGACTATGGCTACACCTTC. It yields the protein CASSKTPTGDDYGYTF.

The V and J genes are TRBV7-9 and TRBJ2-3; 7 bases agree with TRBD2. V lost 5 bases, J lost 8 bases, and 13 bases stayed unmatched. Germline CDR1 is SEHNR and CDR2 is FQNEAQ (reference sequence). CDR3 length: 15 amino acids. The CDR3 sequence: CASSPQSGAPPTQYF. The CDR3 DNA reads TGTGCCAGCAGCCCACAAAGCGGGGCCCCCCCTACGCAGTATTTT.

The V call is TRBV9, the J call TRBJ1-5; D call uncertain. V was clipped by 0 bases and J by 2 bases, with 6 bases between them. Germline values: CDR1 SGDLS, CDR2 YYNGEE. CDR3 length: 14 amino acids. The CDR3 region has the DNA TGTGCCAGCAGCGTAGACGGGGGCAATCAGCCCCAGCATTTT. Protein sequence: CASSVDGGNQPQHF.

V usage is TRBV19 and J usage is TRBJ1-5; 9 bases are shared with TRBD1. Germline loops: CDR1 LNHDA, CDR2 SQIVND (reference sequence). V trimming: 3 bases; J trimming: 7 bases; junction bases outside the gene matches: 7. The CDR3 runs to 15 residues. The chain's CDR3 is CASSIIGTGIQPQHF. CDR3 coding DNA: TGTGCCAGTAGTATTATCGGGACAGGGATCCAGCCCCAGCATTTT.

V is TRBV2 and J is TRBJ2-5; no definite D call. V lost 6 bases and J 1 base, leaving 15 bases between the germline ends. CDR3 length: 15 residues. Germline values: CDR1 SNHLY, CDR2 FYNNEI. CDR3 sequence (DNA): TGTGCCAGCAGCGGGCTGGATAGGACCCAAGAGACCCAGTACTTC. Its translation: CASSGLDRTQETQYF.

The chain has TRBV19 and TRBJ1-4; D may be TRBD1 (6 bases). The CDR3 has 13 amino acids. Germline assignment: CDR1 LNHDA and CDR2 SQIVND (reference sequence). Trimming left V 4 bases short and J 7 bases short, with 10 bases between. This CDR3 reads CASSTDSLEKLFF. In DNA form, the CDR3 reads TGTGCCAGTAGTACGGACAGCCTTGAAAAACTGTTTTTT. The full variable domain, with the rest looked up from reference TRBV19 and TRBJ1-4, is DGGITQSPKYLFRKEGQNVTLSCEQNLNHDAMYWYRQDPGQGLRLIYYSQIVNDFQKGDIAEGYSVSREKKESFPLTVTSAQKNPTAFYLCASSTDSLEKLFFGSGTQLSVL.

The rearrangement links TRBV5-6 to TRBJ1-2; no firm D call. The V gene lost 0 bases and the J gene lost 5 bases, with 11 bases spanning the gap. The germline V gene encodes CDR1 SGHDT and CDR2 YYEEEE. The CDR3 has 14 amino acids. As DNA, the CDR3 is TGTGCCAGCAGCTTGGGCCAGGTCTGGTATGGCTACACCTTC. Protein sequence: CASSLGQVWYGYTF.